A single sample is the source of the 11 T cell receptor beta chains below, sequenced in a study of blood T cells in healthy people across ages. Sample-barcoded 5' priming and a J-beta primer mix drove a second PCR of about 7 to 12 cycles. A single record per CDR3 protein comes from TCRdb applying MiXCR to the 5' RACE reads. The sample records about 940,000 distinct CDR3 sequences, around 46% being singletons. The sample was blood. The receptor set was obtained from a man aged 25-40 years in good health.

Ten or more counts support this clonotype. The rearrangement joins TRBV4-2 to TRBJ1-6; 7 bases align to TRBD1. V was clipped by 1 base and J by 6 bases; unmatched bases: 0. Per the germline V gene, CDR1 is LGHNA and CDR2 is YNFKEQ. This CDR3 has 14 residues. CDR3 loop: CASSQGQGNSPLHF. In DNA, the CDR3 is TGTGCCAGCAGCCAAGGACAGGGTAATTCACCCCTCCACTTT.

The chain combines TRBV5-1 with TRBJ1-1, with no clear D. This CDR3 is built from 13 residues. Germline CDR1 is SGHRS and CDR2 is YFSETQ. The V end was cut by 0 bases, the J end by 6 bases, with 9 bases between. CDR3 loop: CASSLVGESEAFF. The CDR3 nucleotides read TGCGCCAGCAGCTTGGTCGGGGAGTCTGAAGCTTTCTTT.

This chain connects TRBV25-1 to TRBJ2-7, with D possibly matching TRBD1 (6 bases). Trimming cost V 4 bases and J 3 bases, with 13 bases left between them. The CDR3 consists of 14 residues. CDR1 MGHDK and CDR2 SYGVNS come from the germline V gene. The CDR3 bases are TGTGCCAGCAGTGGGGGTGAGGGGGACTACGAGCAGTACTTC. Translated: CASSGGEGDYEQYF.

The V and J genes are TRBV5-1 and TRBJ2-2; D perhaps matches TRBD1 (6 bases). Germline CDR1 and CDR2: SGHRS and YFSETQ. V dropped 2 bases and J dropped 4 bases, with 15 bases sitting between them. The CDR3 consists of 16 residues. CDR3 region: CASSFFDRPATGELFF. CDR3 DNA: TGCGCCAGCAGCTTTTTTGACAGGCCGGCCACCGGGGAGCTGTTTTTT. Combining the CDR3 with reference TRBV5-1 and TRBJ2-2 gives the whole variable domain KAGVTQTPRYLIKTRGQQVTLSCSPISGHRSVSWYQQTPGQGLQFLFEYFSETQRNKGNFPGRFSGRQFSNSRSEMNVSTLELGDSALYLCASSFFDRPATGELFFGEGSRLTVL.

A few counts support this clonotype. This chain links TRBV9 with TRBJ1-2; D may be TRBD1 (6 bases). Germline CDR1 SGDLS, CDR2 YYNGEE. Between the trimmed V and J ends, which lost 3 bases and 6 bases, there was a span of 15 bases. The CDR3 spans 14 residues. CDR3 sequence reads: CASSGSAGDHGYTF. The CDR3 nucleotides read TGTGCCAGCAGCGGAAGTGCAGGGGATCATGGCTACACCTTC.

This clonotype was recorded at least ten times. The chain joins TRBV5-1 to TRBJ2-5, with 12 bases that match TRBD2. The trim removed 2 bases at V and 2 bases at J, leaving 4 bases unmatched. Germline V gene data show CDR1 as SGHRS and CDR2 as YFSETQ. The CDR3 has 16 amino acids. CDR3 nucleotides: TGCGCCAGCAGCTTTACTAGCGGGGGGCCACAAGAGACCCAGTACTTC. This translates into CASSFTSGGPQETQYF.

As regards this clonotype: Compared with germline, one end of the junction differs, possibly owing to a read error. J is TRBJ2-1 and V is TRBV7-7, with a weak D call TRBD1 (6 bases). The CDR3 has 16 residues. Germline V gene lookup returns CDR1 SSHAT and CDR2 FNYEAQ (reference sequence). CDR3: CASSPGTQGTRNEQFF. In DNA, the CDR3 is TGTGCTAGCAGCCCCGGGACACAAGGAACCCGCAATGAGCAGTTCTTC.

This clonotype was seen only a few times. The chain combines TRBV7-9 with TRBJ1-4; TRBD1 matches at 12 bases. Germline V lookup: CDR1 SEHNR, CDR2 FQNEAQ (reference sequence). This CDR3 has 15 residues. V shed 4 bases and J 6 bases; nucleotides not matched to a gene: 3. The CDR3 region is CASSYGDRGHEKLFF. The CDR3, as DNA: TGTGCCAGCAGCTACGGGGACAGGGGGCATGAAAAACTGTTTTTT.

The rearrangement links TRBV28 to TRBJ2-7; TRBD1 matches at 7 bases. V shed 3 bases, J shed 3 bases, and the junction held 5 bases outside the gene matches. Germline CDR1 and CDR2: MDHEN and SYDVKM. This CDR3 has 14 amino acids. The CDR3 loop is CASSLQGDIYEQYF. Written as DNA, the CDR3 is TGTGCCAGCAGTTTGCAGGGGGATATCTACGAGCAGTACTTC.

CDR3 amino acids: CASSLNSDGRNEQFF. CDR3 nucleotides: TGTGCCAGCAGCCTGAACTCGGACGGACGAAATGAGCAGTTCTTC. The rearrangement links TRBV5-4 to TRBJ2-1; D is ambiguous. CDR1 is SGHNT and CDR2 is YYREEE in the germline V gene (reference sequence). The CDR3 has 15 amino acids. V dropped 4 bases and J dropped 7 bases, with 18 bases sitting between them.

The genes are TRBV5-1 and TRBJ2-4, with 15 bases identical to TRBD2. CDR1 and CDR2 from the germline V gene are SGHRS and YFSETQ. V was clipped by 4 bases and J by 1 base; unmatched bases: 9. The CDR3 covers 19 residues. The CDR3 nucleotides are TGCGCCAGCAGCGGCGGGACTAGCGGGGGGCGGACTGCCAAAAACATTCAGTACTTC. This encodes CASSGGTSGGRTAKNIQYF.